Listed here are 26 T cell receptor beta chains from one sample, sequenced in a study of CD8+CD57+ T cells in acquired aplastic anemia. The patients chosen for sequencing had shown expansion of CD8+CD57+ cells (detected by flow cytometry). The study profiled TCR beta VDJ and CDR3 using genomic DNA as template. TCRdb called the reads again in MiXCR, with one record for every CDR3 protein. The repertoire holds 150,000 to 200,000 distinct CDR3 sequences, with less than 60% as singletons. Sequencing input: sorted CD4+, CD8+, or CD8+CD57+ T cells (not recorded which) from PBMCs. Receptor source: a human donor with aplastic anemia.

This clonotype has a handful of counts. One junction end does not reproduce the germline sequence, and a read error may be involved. DNA for the CDR3: TGTGCCAGTAGCATAAGAACTAACTGTGGCTACACCTTC. Residues: CASSIRTNCGYTF. The V gene is TRBV7-9, the J gene TRBJ1-2; D ambiguous. The CDR3 runs to 13 residues. Germline CDR1 reads SEHNR; CDR2 reads FQNEAQ (reference sequence).

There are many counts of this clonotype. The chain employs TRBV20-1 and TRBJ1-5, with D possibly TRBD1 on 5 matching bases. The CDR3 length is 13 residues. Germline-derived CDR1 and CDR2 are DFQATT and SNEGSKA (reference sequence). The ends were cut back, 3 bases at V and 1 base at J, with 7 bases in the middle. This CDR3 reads CSARGQSNQPQHF. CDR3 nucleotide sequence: TGCAGTGCTAGGGGGCAAAGCAATCAGCCCCAGCATTTT.

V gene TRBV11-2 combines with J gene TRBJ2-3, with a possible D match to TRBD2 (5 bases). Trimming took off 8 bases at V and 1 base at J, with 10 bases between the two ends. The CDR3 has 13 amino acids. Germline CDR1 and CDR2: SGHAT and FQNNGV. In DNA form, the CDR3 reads TGTGCCAGCCTAGCCAGCGGCACAGATACGCAGTATTTT. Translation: CASLASGTDTQYF.

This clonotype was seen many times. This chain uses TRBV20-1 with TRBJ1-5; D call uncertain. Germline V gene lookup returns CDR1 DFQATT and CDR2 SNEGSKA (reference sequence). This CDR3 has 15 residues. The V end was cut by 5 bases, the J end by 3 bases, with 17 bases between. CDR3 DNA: TGCAGTGCTGGGGTCAACTCGAATGTCAATCAGCCCCAGCATTTT. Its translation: CSAGVNSNVNQPQHF.

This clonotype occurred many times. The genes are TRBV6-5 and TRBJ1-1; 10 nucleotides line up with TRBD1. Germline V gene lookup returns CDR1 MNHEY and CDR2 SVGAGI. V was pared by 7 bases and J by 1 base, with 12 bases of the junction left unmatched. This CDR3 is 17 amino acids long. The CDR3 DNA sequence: TGTGCCAGCACTTTGTTTGGGACAGGGGCCGGGAACACTGAAGCTTTCTTT. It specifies CASTLFGTGAGNTEAFF.

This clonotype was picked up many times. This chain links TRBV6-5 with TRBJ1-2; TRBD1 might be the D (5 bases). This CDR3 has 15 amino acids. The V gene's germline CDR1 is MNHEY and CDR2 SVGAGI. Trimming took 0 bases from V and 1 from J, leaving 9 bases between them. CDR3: CASSYSSGGNYGYTF. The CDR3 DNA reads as TGTGCCAGCAGTTACTCGAGTGGGGGTAACTATGGCTACACCTTC.

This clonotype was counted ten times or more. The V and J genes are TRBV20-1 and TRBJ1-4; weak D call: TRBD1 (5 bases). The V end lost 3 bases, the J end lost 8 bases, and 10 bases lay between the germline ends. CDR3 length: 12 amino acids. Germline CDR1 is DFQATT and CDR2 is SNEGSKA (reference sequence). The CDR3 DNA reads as TGCAGTGCTAGTTGGGGCAGGGAAAAACTGTTTTTT. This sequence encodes CSASWGREKLFF.

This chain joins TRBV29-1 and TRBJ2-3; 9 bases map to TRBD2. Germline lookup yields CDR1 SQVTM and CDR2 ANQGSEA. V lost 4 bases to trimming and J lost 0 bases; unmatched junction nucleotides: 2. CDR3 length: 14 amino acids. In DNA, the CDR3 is TGCAGCGTTGGAGCGGGAGGAAGCACAGATACGCAGTATTTT. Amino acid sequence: CSVGAGGSTDTQYF.

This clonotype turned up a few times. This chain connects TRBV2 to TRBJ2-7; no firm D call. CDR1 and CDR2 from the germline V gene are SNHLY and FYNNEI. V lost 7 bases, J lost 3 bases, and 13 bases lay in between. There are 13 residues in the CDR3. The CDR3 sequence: CASKRSSLYEQYF. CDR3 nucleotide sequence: TGTGCCAGCAAAAGGAGCAGCCTCTACGAGCAGTACTTC.

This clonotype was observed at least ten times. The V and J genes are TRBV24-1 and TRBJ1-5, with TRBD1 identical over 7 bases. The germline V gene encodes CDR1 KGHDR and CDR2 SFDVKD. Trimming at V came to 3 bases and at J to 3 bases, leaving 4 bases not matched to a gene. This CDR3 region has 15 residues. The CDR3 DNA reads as TGTGCCACCAGTGATACTACAGGGGCCAATCAGCCCCAGCATTTT. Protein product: CATSDTTGANQPQHF.

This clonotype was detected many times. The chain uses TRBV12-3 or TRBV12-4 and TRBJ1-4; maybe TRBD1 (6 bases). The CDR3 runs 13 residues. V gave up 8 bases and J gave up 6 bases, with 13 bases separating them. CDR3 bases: TGTGCCAGCCAACCGGGGGGCGATGAAAAACTGTTTTTT. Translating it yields CASQPGGDEKLFF.

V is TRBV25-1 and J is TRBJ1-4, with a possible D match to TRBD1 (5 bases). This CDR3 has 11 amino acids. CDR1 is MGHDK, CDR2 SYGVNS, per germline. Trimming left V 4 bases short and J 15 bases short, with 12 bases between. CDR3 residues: CASSGGRGVFF. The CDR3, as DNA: TGTGCCAGCAGTGGAGGGCGGGGGGTGTTTTTT.

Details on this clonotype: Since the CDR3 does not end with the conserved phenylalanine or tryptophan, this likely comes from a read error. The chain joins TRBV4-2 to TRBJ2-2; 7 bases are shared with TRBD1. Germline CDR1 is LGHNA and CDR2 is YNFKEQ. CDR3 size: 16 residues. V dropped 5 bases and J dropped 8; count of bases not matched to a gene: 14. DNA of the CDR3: TGTGCCAGCAGCGCTCCGGGACAGCTTATTCCTGGGGAGCTGTTTTCT. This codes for CASSAPGQLIPGELFS.

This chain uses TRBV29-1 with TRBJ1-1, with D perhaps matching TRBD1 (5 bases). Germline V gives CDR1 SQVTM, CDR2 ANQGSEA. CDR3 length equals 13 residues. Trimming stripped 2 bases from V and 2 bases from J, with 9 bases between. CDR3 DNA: TGCAGCGTTGAAAGAGGGGTAAACACTGAAGCTTTCTTT. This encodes CSVERGVNTEAFF.

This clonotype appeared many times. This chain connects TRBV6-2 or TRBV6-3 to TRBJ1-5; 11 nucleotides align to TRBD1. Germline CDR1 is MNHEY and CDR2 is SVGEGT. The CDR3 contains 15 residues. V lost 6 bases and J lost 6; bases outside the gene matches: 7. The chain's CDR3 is CASRRTGGRVQPQHF. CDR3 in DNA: TGTGCCAGCAGAAGGACAGGGGGCAGGGTTCAGCCCCAGCATTTT.

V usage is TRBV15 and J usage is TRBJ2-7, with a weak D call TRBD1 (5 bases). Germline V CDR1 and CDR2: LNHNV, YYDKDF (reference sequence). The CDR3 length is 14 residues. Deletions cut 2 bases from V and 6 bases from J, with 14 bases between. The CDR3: CATSRRGAWAEQYF. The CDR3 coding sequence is TGTGCCACCAGCAGAAGGGGCGCTTGGGCCGAGCAGTACTTC.

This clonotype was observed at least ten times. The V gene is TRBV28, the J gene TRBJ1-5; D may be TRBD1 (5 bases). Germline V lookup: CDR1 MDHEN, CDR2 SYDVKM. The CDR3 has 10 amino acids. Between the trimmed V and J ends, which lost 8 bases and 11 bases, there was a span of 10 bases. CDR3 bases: TGTGCCAGCGGTGGGGGGTCCCAGCATTTT. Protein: CASGGGSQHF.

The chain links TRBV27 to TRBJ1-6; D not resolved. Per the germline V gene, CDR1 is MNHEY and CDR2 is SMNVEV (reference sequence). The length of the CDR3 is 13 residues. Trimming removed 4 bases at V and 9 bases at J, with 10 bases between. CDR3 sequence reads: CASSSRTSSPLHF. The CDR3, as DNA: TGTGCCAGCAGTTCAAGGACCTCTTCACCCCTCCACTTT.

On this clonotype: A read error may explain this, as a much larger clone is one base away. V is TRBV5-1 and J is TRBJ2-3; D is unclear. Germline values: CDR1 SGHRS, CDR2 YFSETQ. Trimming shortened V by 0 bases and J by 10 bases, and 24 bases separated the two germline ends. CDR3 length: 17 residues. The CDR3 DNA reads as TGCGCCAGCAGCTTGGCGAATAGGCCGTCGGATCAGAATCCGCAGTATTTT. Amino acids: CASSLANRPSDQNPQYF. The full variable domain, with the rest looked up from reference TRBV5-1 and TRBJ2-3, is KAGVTQTPRYLIKTRGQQVTLSCSPISGHRSVSWYQQTPGQGLQFLFEYFSETQRNKGNFPGRFSGRQFSNSRSEMNVSTLELGDSALYLCASSLANRPSDQNPQYFGPGTRLTVL.

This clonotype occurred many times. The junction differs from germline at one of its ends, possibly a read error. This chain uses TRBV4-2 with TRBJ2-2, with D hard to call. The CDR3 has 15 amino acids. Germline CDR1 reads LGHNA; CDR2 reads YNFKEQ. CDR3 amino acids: CASSQDRASTGELFF. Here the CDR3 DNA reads TGCGCCAGCAGCCAAGATAGGGCATCGACCGGGGAGCTGTTTTTT.

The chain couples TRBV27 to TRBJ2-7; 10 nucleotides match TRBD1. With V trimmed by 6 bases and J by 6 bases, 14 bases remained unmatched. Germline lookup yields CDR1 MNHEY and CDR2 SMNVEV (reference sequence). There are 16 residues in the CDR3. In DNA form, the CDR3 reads TGTGCCAGCAGAAAGGTCCGGGACAGGGGTCTCGGCGAGCAGTACTTC. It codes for CASRKVRDRGLGEQYF.

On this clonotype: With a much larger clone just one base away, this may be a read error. The DNA of the CDR3 is TGTGCCATCAGGTCCTGGCACTATGGCTACACCTTC. Its translation: CAIRSWHYGYTF. The chain carries TRBV10-3 and TRBJ1-2; the D is unclear. The CDR3 sequence is 12 residues long. V lost 6 bases and J 3 bases, leaving 8 bases between the germline ends. Per the germline V gene, CDR1 is ENHRY and CDR2 is SYGVKD.

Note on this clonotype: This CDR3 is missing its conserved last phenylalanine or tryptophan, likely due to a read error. The CDR3 nucleotides read TGTGCCAGCAGTGCTAGAAGGTCCTACGAGCAGTACCTC. Amino acid sequence: CASSARRSYEQYL. The V gene is TRBV2, the J gene TRBJ2-7; D is unclear. Looked up from germline, CDR1 is SNHLY and CDR2 is FYNNEI. Trimming removed 4 bases from V and 1 base from J, with 8 bases in between. The CDR3 covers 13 residues.

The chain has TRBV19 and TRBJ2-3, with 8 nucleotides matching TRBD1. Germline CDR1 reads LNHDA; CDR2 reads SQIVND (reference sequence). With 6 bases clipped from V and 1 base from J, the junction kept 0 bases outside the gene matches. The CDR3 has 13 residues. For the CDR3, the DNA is TGTGCCAGTAGGGACAGGGGCACAGATACGCAGTATTTT. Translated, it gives CASRDRGTDTQYF.

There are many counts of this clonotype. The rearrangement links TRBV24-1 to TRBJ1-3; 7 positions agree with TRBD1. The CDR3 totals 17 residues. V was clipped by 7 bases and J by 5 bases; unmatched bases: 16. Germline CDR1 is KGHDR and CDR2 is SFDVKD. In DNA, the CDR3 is TGTGCCACCAGCGAAGGGAGACAGGGACCAGGGAGAAACACCATATATTTT. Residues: CATSEGRQGPGRNTIYF.

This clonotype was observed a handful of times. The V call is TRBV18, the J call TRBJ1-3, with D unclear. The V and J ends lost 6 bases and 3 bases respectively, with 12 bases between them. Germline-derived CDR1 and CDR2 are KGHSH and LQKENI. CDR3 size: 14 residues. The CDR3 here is CASSEWRFGNTIYF. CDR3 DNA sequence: TGTGCCAGCTCCGAGTGGAGGTTTGGAAACACCATATATTTT.